The 18 T cell receptor beta chains below come from one sample, sequenced in a study of response to subunit inactivated influenza vaccine. TCRdb independently ran MiXCR on the RT-PCR reads; one entry per CDR3 protein. The sample has about 500,000 distinct CDR3 sequences, approximately 17% seen once. Source: CD4+ T cells sorted from PBMCs, taken less than 30 months after vaccination. The receptors come from a man between 50 and 75 years old who received an inactivated influenza vaccine.

The V call is TRBV7-9, the J call TRBJ1-2, with D perhaps matching TRBD1 (5 bases). The CDR3 consists of 14 residues. V was shortened by 0 bases and J by 8 bases, with 13 bases between the two germline ends. Germline CDR1 SEHNR, CDR2 FQNEAQ (reference sequence). Written as DNA, the CDR3 is TGTGCCAGCAGCTTAGCAGCCTGGCAGGGAGGCTACACCTTC. It encodes CASSLAAWQGGYTF. Complete variable domain (other parts from reference TRBV7-9 and TRBJ1-2): DTGVSQNPRHKITKRGQNVTFRCDPISEHNRLYWYRQTLGQGPEFLTYFQNEAQLEKSRLLSDRFSAERPKGSFSTLEIQRTEQGDSAMYLCASSLAAWQGGYTFGSGTRLTVV.

This clonotype was seen at least ten times. The genes are TRBV20-1 and TRBJ2-5; 8 bases map to TRBD1. The CDR3 contains 13 residues. Germline loops: CDR1 DFQATT, CDR2 SNEGSKA (reference sequence). V dropped 7 bases and J dropped 2; count of bases not matched to a gene: 6. The CDR3: CSGRQGAQETQYF. In DNA form, the CDR3 reads TGCAGTGGGAGGCAGGGGGCTCAAGAGACCCAGTACTTC.

The chain links TRBV12-3 or TRBV12-4 to TRBJ1-1; D is possibly TRBD1 (6 bases). The CDR3 has 14 amino acids. Trimming cost V 3 bases and J 5 bases, with 13 bases left between them. CDR3 in DNA: TGTGCCAGCAGTTTCGGGACAAAGGCAACTGAAGCTTTCTTT. Translated, it gives CASSFGTKATEAFF.

There are many counts of this clonotype. The J gene is TRBJ1-2, the V gene TRBV4-2; D gene ambiguous. V lost 3 bases, J lost 0 bases, and 11 bases lay in between. This CDR3 has 15 residues. The germline CDR1 and CDR2 sequences are LGHNA and YNFKEQ. The CDR3 spells CASSQRIEANYGYTF. For the CDR3, the DNA is TGTGCCAGCAGCCAGAGAATTGAGGCTAACTATGGCTACACCTTC.

The V gene is TRBV11-2, the J gene TRBJ2-3; perhaps D is TRBD1 or TRBD2 (7 bases each). Germline assignment: CDR1 SGHAT and CDR2 FQNNGV. Trimming removed 5 bases at V and 3 bases at J, with 18 bases between. CDR3 size: 16 residues. The CDR3 sequence: CASSPHPGGATDTQYF. The CDR3, as DNA: TGTGCCAGCAGCCCCCACCCAGGGGGGGCAACAGATACGCAGTATTTT.

The rearrangement joins TRBV20-1 to TRBJ1-1; D gene unclear. This CDR3 spans 11 amino acids. The V end lost 3 bases, the J end lost 1 base, and 3 bases lay between the germline ends. CDR1 and CDR2 (germline): DFQATT, SNEGSKA (reference sequence). The CDR3 sequence: CSASANTEAFF. The CDR3 DNA sequence: TGCAGTGCTAGTGCGAACACTGAAGCTTTCTTT.

The chain combines TRBV24-1 with TRBJ2-3, with a weak D call TRBD2 (5 bases). Trimming removed 5 bases at V and 4 bases at J, with 18 bases between. CDR1 is KGHDR and CDR2 is SFDVKD in the germline V gene. This CDR3 has 16 residues. CDR3 sequence (DNA): TGTGCCACCAGTGCCCTGAGCGGAATAGGGCCAGATACGCAGTATTTT. This sequence encodes CATSALSGIGPDTQYF.

This clonotype was counted ten times or more. V and J are TRBV20-1 and TRBJ2-3, with D maybe TRBD1 (5 bases). V was shortened by 5 bases and J by 0 bases, with 12 bases between the two germline ends. This CDR3 region has 14 residues. Germline V lookup: CDR1 DFQATT, CDR2 SNEGSKA (reference sequence). The CDR3 sequence: CSAAQGSSTDTQYF. DNA for the CDR3: TGCAGTGCTGCCCAGGGTAGCAGCACAGATACGCAGTATTTT.

V is TRBV3-1 and J is TRBJ2-2; D possibly uses TRBD1 or TRBD2 (5 bases each). Germline V gene data show CDR1 as LGHDT and CDR2 as YNNKEL (reference sequence). This CDR3 spans 14 amino acids. V lost 0 bases and J lost 13, with 15 bases in between. The CDR3 DNA sequence: TGTGCCAGCAGCCAAGATTCGAGGGGTGGCGTGCTGTTTTTT. Its translation is CASSQDSRGGVLFF.

V gene TRBV10-3 combines with J gene TRBJ2-6, with D possibly TRBD2 on 6 matching bases. Germline V lookup: CDR1 ENHRY, CDR2 SYGVKD. This CDR3 has 15 residues. V was shortened by 8 bases and J by 0 bases, with 11 bases between the two germline ends. The CDR3 spells CAIGQGGSGANVLTF. DNA for the CDR3: TGTGCCATCGGGCAGGGAGGCTCTGGGGCCAACGTCCTGACTTTC.

This clonotype occurred a few times. The chain couples TRBV20-1 to TRBJ2-5, with TRBD2 as a possible D gene (7 bases). V shed 3 bases and J shed 1 base, with 15 bases lying between them. The CDR3 has 15 residues. The germline CDR1 and CDR2 sequences are DFQATT and SNEGSKA (reference sequence). In DNA form, the CDR3 reads TGCAGTGCTAGGCGGTGGGGGGGGCGCCAAGAGACCCAGTACTTC. Translation: CSARRWGGRQETQYF.

This clonotype has a handful of counts. The V and J genes are TRBV3-1 and TRBJ2-1, with D possibly TRBD2 on 5 matching bases. This CDR3 region has 14 residues. The germline gives CDR1 LGHDT, CDR2 YNNKEL (reference sequence). V was pared by 5 bases and J by 5 bases, with 13 bases between. This CDR3 reads CASSTGLANNEQFF. For the CDR3, the DNA is TGTGCCAGCAGCACTGGACTCGCGAACAATGAGCAGTTCTTC.

This clonotype was counted between two and nine times. The J gene is TRBJ2-7, the V gene TRBV7-2; 13 bases map to TRBD2. Germline trimming cut 7 bases from V and 1 base from J; bases unmatched to any gene: 10. In germline, CDR1 is SGHTA, CDR2 FQGNSA. CDR3 size: 17 residues. CDR3 loop: CASIPTSGRLGSYEQYF. CDR3 coding DNA: TGTGCCAGCATCCCGACTAGCGGGAGGTTGGGATCCTACGAGCAGTACTTC.

The V call is TRBV9, the J call TRBJ2-3; 9 bases fit TRBD2. Trimming cost V 4 bases and J 4 bases; bases outside gene matches: 10. The CDR3 length is 16 residues. The germline gives CDR1 SGDLS, CDR2 YYNGEE. CDR3 nucleotide sequence: TGTGCCAGCAGCCCCCATAGCGGGAGTAAGGCAGATACGCAGTATTTT. This codes for CASSPHSGSKADTQYF. The complete variable domain, with remaining parts taken from reference TRBV9 and TRBJ2-3, reads DSGVTQTPKHLITATGQRVTLRCSPRSGDLSVYWYQQSLDQGLQFLIQYYNGEERAKGNILERFSAQQFPDLHSELNLSSLELGDSALYFCASSPHSGSKADTQYFGPGTRLTVL.

This clonotype occurred many times. The chain couples TRBV20-1 to TRBJ1-5; D gene unclear. Per the germline V gene, CDR1 is DFQATT and CDR2 is SNEGSKA (reference sequence). Trimming shortened V by 0 bases and J by 5 bases, and 5 bases separated the two germline ends. The CDR3 is 12 amino acids. CDR3 in amino acids: CSAREAHQPQHF. In nucleotides, the CDR3 is TGCAGTGCTAGAGAGGCGCATCAGCCCCAGCATTTT.

The chain has TRBV20-1 and TRBJ2-7; 9 positions agree with TRBD2. V dropped 6 bases and J dropped 3; count of bases not matched to a gene: 9. The CDR3 is 14 amino acids. Per germline, CDR1 DFQATT and CDR2 SNEGSKA (reference sequence). This chain's CDR3 is CSAPQSGGRYEQYF. The DNA for the CDR3 is TGCAGTGCCCCGCAAAGCGGGGGGCGCTACGAGCAGTACTTC.

The rearrangement links TRBV5-1 to TRBJ2-7; 9 nucleotides match TRBD2. Unmatched junction bases numbered 3, after V lost 1 base and J lost 1 base. The germline CDR1 and CDR2 sequences are SGHRS and YFSETQ. The CDR3 contains 15 residues. CDR3 DNA sequence: TGCGCCAGCAGCTTGAGGACTAGCGCTTCCTACGAGCAGTACTTC. It yields the protein CASSLRTSASYEQYF.

The V call is TRBV6-2 or TRBV6-3, the J call TRBJ1-6; TRBD1 aligns across 7 bases. Germline CDR1 is MNHEY and CDR2 is SVGEGT. The length of the CDR3 is 15 residues. The J segment lost 5 bases and the V segment lost 2 bases, leaving 3 bases of the junction unmatched. CDR3: CASSYQQGNNSPLHF. For the CDR3, the DNA is TGTGCCAGCAGTTACCAACAGGGGAATAATTCACCCCTCCACTTT.